A selection of T cell receptor beta chains follows, all from one sample in a study of blood T cell repertoires in COVID-19. Here immunoSEQ multiplex PCR was the method, and the copy in TCRdb shows in-frame clones only, minus some. The sample has about 320,000 clones; around 88% are singletons. Input material: peripheral blood. The receptors stem from a woman aged 45-65 years with acute or convalescent COVID-19. Each CDR3 is given with its conserved first and last residue. D genes are given only for firm matches. Some rows mark clone size as missing; the rest say once, few, many or name a class of expanded clone.

v_call: TRBV5-6
clone_size: few
j_call: TRBJ1-2
d_call: .
cdr3_nt: TGTGCCAGCAGCGTTCTTACAGGGTGGGGCTATGGCTACACCTTC
cdr3_aa: CASSVLTGWGYGYTF

v_call: TRBV29-1
clone_size: .
j_call: TRBJ2-6
d_call: .
cdr3_nt: TGCAGCGTTGGTGTAAGCGGGGCCAACGTCCTGACTTTC
cdr3_aa: CSVGVSGANVLTF

v_call: TRBV5-8
clone_size: few
j_call: TRBJ2-3
d_call: .
cdr3_nt: TGTGCCAGCAGCTTGGCCAGGGTGCACACAGATACGCAGTATTTT
cdr3_aa: CASSLARVHTDTQYF

v_call: TRBV2
clone_size: .
j_call: TRBJ1-5
d_call: TRBD1
cdr3_nt: TGTGCCAGCCGGGACAGATCTCTTCCCCAGCATTTT
cdr3_aa: CASRDRSLPQHF

v_call: TRBV30
clone_size: once
j_call: TRBJ1-2
d_call: TRBD1
cdr3_nt: TGTGCCTGGGTAGGACAGGGCTGGTATGGCTACACCTTC
cdr3_aa: CAWVGQGWYGYTF

v_call: TRBV4-1
clone_size: .
j_call: TRBJ1-3
d_call: .
cdr3_nt: TGCGCCAGCAGCCACCCACAGGGATACTCTGGAAACACCATATATTTT
cdr3_aa: CASSHPQGYSGNTIYF

v_call: TRBV27
clone_size: .
j_call: TRBJ1-4
d_call: .
cdr3_nt: TGTGCCAGCAGTTTAGGGGTACGGGGGGCCGGTGAAAAACTGTTTTTT
cdr3_aa: CASSLGVRGAGEKLFF

v_call: TRBV3-1/TRBV3-2
clone_size: .
j_call: TRBJ2-3
d_call: .
cdr3_nt: TGTGCCAGCGGGAGTGGCAGGGGTACAGATACGCAGTATTTT
cdr3_aa: CASGSGRGTDTQYF

v_call: TRBV7-9
clone_size: .
j_call: TRBJ1-2
d_call: .
cdr3_nt: TGTGCCAGCAGCTTAGCCGGGCAGGGCGACTATGGCTACACCTTC
cdr3_aa: CASSLAGQGDYGYTF

v_call: TRBV9
clone_size: .
j_call: TRBJ2-4
d_call: .
cdr3_nt: TGTGCCAGCAGCGTAAGGTGGGGCTCCGACGGTGACATTCAGTACTTC
cdr3_aa: CASSVRWGSDGDIQYF

v_call: TRBV10-3
clone_size: .
j_call: TRBJ2-1
d_call: TRBD1
cdr3_nt: TGTGCCATCAGCCCGGACAGGGGAAGTGAGCAGTTCTTC
cdr3_aa: CAISPDRGSEQFF

v_call: TRBV21-1
clone_size: .
j_call: TRBJ1-3
d_call: .
cdr3_nt: TGTGCCAGCAGCACCTTCAGGGTGTACACCATATATTTT
cdr3_aa: CASSTFRVYTIYF

v_call: TRBV9
clone_size: .
j_call: TRBJ1-2
d_call: .
cdr3_nt: TGTGCCAGCAGCGCAGAACCGGGGGGGGTAGGCTACACCTTC
cdr3_aa: CASSAEPGGVGYTF

v_call: TRBV7-2
clone_size: .
j_call: TRBJ2-1
d_call: .
cdr3_nt: TGTGCCAGCAGTAAGGGGAGGGGGGCTTTAAGGGAGCAGTTCTTC
cdr3_aa: CASSKGRGALREQFF

v_call: TRBV15
clone_size: .
j_call: TRBJ2-3
d_call: TRBD2
cdr3_nt: TGTGCCACCACCGAGCGGGGGGGCCGCAATACGCAGTATTTT
cdr3_aa: CATTERGGRNTQYF

v_call: TRBV15
clone_size: .
j_call: TRBJ2-5
d_call: TRBD2
cdr3_nt: TGTGCCACCAGCAGTTTACTAGCGGGAGAAAGGGAGACCCAGTACTTC
cdr3_aa: CATSSLLAGERETQYF

v_call: TRBV6-2/TRBV6-3
clone_size: .
j_call: TRBJ2-3
d_call: TRBD2
cdr3_nt: TGTGCCAGCAGTTCGCAACTAGCGGGAGAAGATACGCAGTATTTT
cdr3_aa: CASSSQLAGEDTQYF

v_call: TRBV6-6
clone_size: .
j_call: TRBJ2-1
d_call: TRBD1
cdr3_nt: TGTGCCAGCTGGGAGGGACAGGGATCAAGTGAGCAGTTCTTC
cdr3_aa: CASWEGQGSSEQFF

v_call: TRBV5-1
clone_size: .
j_call: TRBJ1-2
d_call: .
cdr3_nt: TGCGCCAGCAGCTTGGTACAGGACTATGGCTACACCTTC
cdr3_aa: CASSLVQDYGYTF

v_call: TRBV2
clone_size: .
j_call: TRBJ2-3
d_call: .
cdr3_nt: TGTGCCAGCAAGTCGCCGATCACATATACGCAGTATTTT
cdr3_aa: CASKSPITYTQYF

v_call: TRBV3-1/TRBV3-2
clone_size: .
j_call: TRBJ2-1
d_call: .
cdr3_nt: TGTGCCAGCAGCCAAGCTGTGGGGGGGCAATTCTTC
cdr3_aa: CASSQAVGGQFF

v_call: TRBV2
clone_size: .
j_call: TRBJ2-1
d_call: TRBD2
cdr3_nt: TGTGCCAGCACTAGCGGGAGGTACAATGAGCAGTTCTTC
cdr3_aa: CASTSGRYNEQFF

v_call: TRBV2
clone_size: .
j_call: TRBJ2-5
d_call: .
cdr3_nt: TGTGCCAGCAGTGAGTCTCTAGCTAAAACCAGGGAGACCCAGTACTTC
cdr3_aa: CASSESLAKTRETQYF

v_call: TRBV10-3
clone_size: .
j_call: TRBJ1-5
d_call: .
cdr3_nt: TGTGCCATCAGTGGCGGAGGGGATCAGCCCCAGCATTTT
cdr3_aa: CAISGGGDQPQHF

v_call: TRBV4-1
clone_size: once
j_call: TRBJ1-3
d_call: TRBD1
cdr3_nt: TGCGCCAGCAGCCAACTTGGGACAGGGACTGGAAACACCATATATTTT
cdr3_aa: CASSQLGTGTGNTIYF

v_call: TRBV5-4
clone_size: .
j_call: TRBJ1-1
d_call: .
cdr3_nt: TGTGCCAGCAGCCCCCCGGGGGGGAGTCACACTGAAGCTTTCTTT
cdr3_aa: CASSPPGGSHTEAFF

v_call: TRBV5-1
clone_size: .
j_call: TRBJ1-2
d_call: .
cdr3_nt: TGCGCCAGCAGCTTGGGCAGGAGGGAATATGGCTACACCTTC
cdr3_aa: CASSLGRREYGYTF

v_call: TRBV21-1
clone_size: .
j_call: TRBJ1-3
d_call: .
cdr3_nt: TGTGCCAGCAGCAAAGACGGCAGGGGCCACTCTGGAAACACCATATATTTT
cdr3_aa: CASSKDGRGHSGNTIYF

v_call: TRBV5-4
clone_size: .
j_call: TRBJ2-5
d_call: TRBD2
cdr3_nt: TGTGCCAGCAGCCAGACTAGCGGGGTAGGGGAGACCCAGTACTTC
cdr3_aa: CASSQTSGVGETQYF

v_call: TRBV5-1
clone_size: .
j_call: TRBJ2-2
d_call: .
cdr3_nt: TGCGCCAGCAGCGGGGGCTGGTGGGACACGAACACCGGGGAGCTGTTTTTT
cdr3_aa: CASSGGWWDTNTGELFF

v_call: TRBV10-3
clone_size: .
j_call: TRBJ2-3
d_call: TRBD1
cdr3_nt: TGTGCCATCAACCCCGACAGGGGGTCCACAGATACGCAGTATTTT
cdr3_aa: CAINPDRGSTDTQYF

v_call: TRBV27
clone_size: .
j_call: TRBJ2-7
d_call: TRBD1
cdr3_nt: TGTGCCAGCAGTGGGACAGGGAGTATGCACGAGCAGTACTTC
cdr3_aa: CASSGTGSMHEQYF

v_call: TRBV7-9
clone_size: .
j_call: TRBJ2-1
d_call: TRBD1
cdr3_nt: TGTGCCAGCAGCTTACAAGGGACAGGGTCCTACAATGAGCAGTTCTTC
cdr3_aa: CASSLQGTGSYNEQFF

v_call: TRBV5-1
clone_size: once
j_call: TRBJ2-3
d_call: .
cdr3_nt: TGCGCCAGCAGCTTGAAGTTGTCAGTTGATACGCAGTATTTT
cdr3_aa: CASSLKLSVDTQYF

v_call: TRBV5-6
clone_size: .
j_call: TRBJ1-4
d_call: .
cdr3_nt: TGTGCCAGCAGCTTGACAGTAACTAATGAAAAACTGTTTTTT
cdr3_aa: CASSLTVTNEKLFF

v_call: TRBV6-4
clone_size: few
j_call: TRBJ2-2
d_call: .
cdr3_nt: TGTGCCAGCAGTGAGGAGGCCACGAACACCGGGGAGCTGTTTTTT
cdr3_aa: CASSEEATNTGELFF

v_call: TRBV3-1/TRBV3-2
clone_size: .
j_call: TRBJ2-7
d_call: TRBD1
cdr3_nt: TGTGCCAGCAGCCATCTTCGGACAGGACTCCCCTACGAGCAGTACTTC
cdr3_aa: CASSHLRTGLPYEQYF

v_call: TRBV25-1
clone_size: few
j_call: TRBJ1-3
d_call: .
cdr3_nt: TGTGCCAGCAGTGCCGATGGGGCAGGGAGGGGAAACACCATATATTTT
cdr3_aa: CASSADGAGRGNTIYF

v_call: TRBV5-6
clone_size: .
j_call: TRBJ2-3
d_call: .
cdr3_nt: TGTGCCAGCAGCGGGACTTCCACAGATACGCAGTATTTT
cdr3_aa: CASSGTSTDTQYF

v_call: TRBV6-5
clone_size: .
j_call: TRBJ2-7
d_call: TRBD2
cdr3_nt: TGTGCCAGCAGCAGGACTAGCTCCTACGAGCAGTACTTC
cdr3_aa: CASSRTSSYEQYF

v_call: TRBV10-1
clone_size: few
j_call: TRBJ2-6
d_call: .
cdr3_nt: TGCGCCAGTACCGCCGGGGGATCAGGGGCCAACGTCCTGACTTTC
cdr3_aa: CASTAGGSGANVLTF

v_call: TRBV7-2
clone_size: .
j_call: TRBJ1-1
d_call: TRBD1
cdr3_nt: TGTGCCAGCAGCTTTAACAGGGGGCGGTCTGAAGCTTTCTTT
cdr3_aa: CASSFNRGRSEAFF

v_call: TRBV10-1
clone_size: .
j_call: TRBJ2-1
d_call: TRBD1
cdr3_nt: TGCGCCAGCAGTGAGTCCCAACCCCAGGGGGACACCTACAATGAGCAGTTCTTC
cdr3_aa: CASSESQPQGDTYNEQFF

v_call: TRBV7-8
clone_size: .
j_call: TRBJ2-3
d_call: .
cdr3_nt: TGTGCCAGCAGCCTCGGTGAACGGGACACAGATACGCAGTATTTT
cdr3_aa: CASSLGERDTDTQYF

v_call: TRBV12-5
clone_size: .
j_call: TRBJ2-6
d_call: TRBD1
cdr3_nt: TGTGCTAGTGGTTTAGGGACAGGGGTCTCTGGGGCCAACGTCCTGACTTTC
cdr3_aa: CASGLGTGVSGANVLTF

v_call: TRBV7-2
clone_size: .
j_call: TRBJ2-7
d_call: .
cdr3_nt: TGTGCCAGCAGCTTAGGAAGACCCGGGCAGGGACAATGGGAGCAGTACTTC
cdr3_aa: CASSLGRPGQGQWEQYF

v_call: TRBV3-1/TRBV3-2
clone_size: .
j_call: TRBJ1-1
d_call: .
cdr3_nt: TGTGCCAGCAGCCGGGCGAACACTGAAGCTTTCTTT
cdr3_aa: CASSRANTEAFF

v_call: TRBV19
clone_size: .
j_call: TRBJ1-1
d_call: .
cdr3_nt: TGTGCCAGTGTGGGGAGGTACACTGAAGCTTTCTTT
cdr3_aa: CASVGRYTEAFF

v_call: TRBV10-2
clone_size: .
j_call: TRBJ1-6
d_call: TRBD1
cdr3_nt: TGCGCCAGCAGTGATCAGGGGGCCTATAATTCACCCCTCCACTTT
cdr3_aa: CASSDQGAYNSPLHF

v_call: TRBV19
clone_size: .
j_call: TRBJ1-2
d_call: .
cdr3_nt: TGTGCCAGTAGTCCTTCCGGGGATAACTATGGCTACACCTTC
cdr3_aa: CASSPSGDNYGYTF

v_call: TRBV6-2/TRBV6-3
clone_size: .
j_call: TRBJ2-7
d_call: .
cdr3_nt: TGTGCCAGCAGTTCCCGAGGGCCAGTCGAGCAGTACTTC
cdr3_aa: CASSSRGPVEQYF

v_call: TRBV5-5
clone_size: .
j_call: TRBJ2-5
d_call: TRBD2
cdr3_nt: TGTGCCAGCAGCTTGGGAGGGAGGGAGAGCTTGTACTTC
cdr3_aa: CASSLGGRESLYF